This T cell receptor beta chain was recorded in a study of blood T cell repertoires in COVID-19. Turning to the study itself: Italy, Spain and the United States were the sources of the convalescent and acute COVID-19 samples. The cDNA or gDNA used as material had been derived from T cells, B-cell-depleted T cells, or PBMCs.

The J segment lost 9 bases and the V segment lost 10 bases, leaving 8 bases of the junction unmatched. Germline V gene data show CDR1 as MNHEY and CDR2 as SVGAGI. The CDR3 is made up of 13 amino acids. Per the authors' pipeline: Estimation of nucleated cell counts relied on the amplification of reference gene primers. TCRdb's table, derived via immunoSEQ multiplex PCR, lists solely in-frame clones and lacks some. That table furnishes V, J and clone size, whereas the DNA furnished D and trimming. Here the sample spans roughly 350,000 clones, 88% being singletons. Followed longitudinally, the Seattle patients had been enrolled during active infection.

The TCR comes from a woman between 70 and 85 years old with COVID-19, enrolled during active disease. The chain recombines TRBV6-5 with TRBJ1-6; 8 bases map to TRBD1. What was sequenced was peripheral blood. The CDR3 sequence: CATSLDRGSPLHF. The CDR3 coding sequence is TGTGCCACATCATTAGACAGGGGTTCACCCCTCCACTTT.